Sequencing of this TCR beta chain was carried out in a study of lymphopenia after photon versus proton radiotherapy. Study outcomes and limitations: A bigger post-nadir fall in TCR diversity correlated inversely with survival time in deceased patients. Post-nadir diversity loss with photons came from oligoclonal expansion, particularly CD8+ Temra cells. Only patients who died were analyzed for survival; proton advantage is unproven.

The assay was immunoSEQ multiplex PCR, and TCRdb's table has in-frame clones only and misses some. Among around 20,000 clones, approximately 90% were seen once, and the ten largest hold more than 9.5%. A single count supports this clone. What it binds is not known. The CDR3 is 15 amino acids. V lost 1 base and J 8 bases, leaving 17 bases between the germline ends. From germline, CDR1 is MNHNY and CDR2 SVGAGI (reference sequence). V usage is TRBV6-6 and J usage is TRBJ1-2; no clear D. This material consisted of peripheral blood, taken from a patient treated with proton-based radiotherapy. The TCR sequence derives from a man at least 80 years old with esophageal cancer. The CDR3 loop is CASSYLDPRREGYTF. DNA of the CDR3: TGTGCCAGCAGTTACTTGGACCCCAGGAGAGAGGGCTACACCTTC.